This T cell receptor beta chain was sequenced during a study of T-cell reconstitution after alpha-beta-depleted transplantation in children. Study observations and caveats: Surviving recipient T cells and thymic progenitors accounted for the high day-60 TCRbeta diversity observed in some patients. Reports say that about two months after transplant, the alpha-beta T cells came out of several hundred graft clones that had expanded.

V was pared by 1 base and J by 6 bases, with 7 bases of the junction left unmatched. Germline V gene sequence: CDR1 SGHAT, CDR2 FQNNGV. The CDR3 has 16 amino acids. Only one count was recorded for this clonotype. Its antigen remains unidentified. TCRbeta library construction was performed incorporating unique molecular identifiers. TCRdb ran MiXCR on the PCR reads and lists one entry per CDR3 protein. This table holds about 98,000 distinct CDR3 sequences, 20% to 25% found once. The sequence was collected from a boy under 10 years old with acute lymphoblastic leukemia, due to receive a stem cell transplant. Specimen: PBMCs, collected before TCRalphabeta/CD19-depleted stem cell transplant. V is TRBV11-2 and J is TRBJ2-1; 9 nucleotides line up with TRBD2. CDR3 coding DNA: TGTGCCAGCAGCTTAGGACTAGCGGAGGGCATCAATGAGCAGTTCTTC. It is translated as CASSLGLAEGINEQFF.